This T cell receptor beta chain was found in a study of tumor-infiltrating lymphocytes in primary liver carcinoma. On the study more broadly: Sample counts of productive TCRbeta reads spanned roughly 3.65 to 8 million; these counts were similar across tissue types. Study outcomes and limitations: The proportion of top clones found throughout all five tumor regions was only about 7-24%.

With regard to this clonotype: Antigen specificity is unknown. A junction boundary mismatches the germline segment, possibly from a read error.

Looked up from germline, CDR1 is SQVTM and CDR2 is ANQGSEA. The CDR3 contains 14 residues. Starting material for RNA and DNA co-extraction consisted of about 17-34 mg of unsorted bulk tissue. Every patient had chronic HBV infection and was treatment-naive. Sampling was performed at five separate regions of each tumor. Reverse transcription of roughly 470 ng total RNA with a constant-region primer produced TCR beta cDNA. Libraries of TCR beta came from three nested multiplex PCR rounds with slightly modified ARM-PCR. The first two PCR rounds used TRBV1-TRBV30 forward primers with a C-beta reverse primer, roughly 11 cycles each. TCRdb reanalysed the multiplex PCR reads using MiXCR and keeps one entry per CDR3 protein. This table has approximately 110,000 distinct CDR3 sequences, roughly three fifths appearing once.

The rearrangement uses TRBV29-1 and TRBJ1-2, with D perhaps TRBD1 (6 bases). Sequences were obtained from liver tumor tissue from sampling region 3. Subset here: tumor region T3, left-lateral pole. This TCR came from a woman aged 60-75 years with primary liver carcinoma and hepatitis B virus infection. This CDR3 is CSVGGGQKDYDYSF. The CDR3 DNA sequence: TGCAGCGTTGGAGGGGGACAAAAGGACTATGACTACTCCTTC.